The clone carrying this T cell receptor (beta chain) was detected only a few times. Its antigen remains unknown. The record originates from a study of response to subunit inactivated influenza vaccine. Overall study results and limits: Authors suggested seasonal influenza vaccinations each recruit few new T cells.

MiXCR, applied by TCRdb to the RT-PCR reads, yields one record per CDR3 protein. The table has around 760,000 distinct CDR3 sequences, around 13% seen once. Trimming removed 0 bases from V and 0 bases from J, with 10 bases in between. The germline CDR1 and CDR2 sequences are SGHVS and FNYEAQ. The CDR3 runs 16 residues. The material was PBMCs from blood, obtained roughly 2 weeks before vaccination. The clonotype was recovered from a man aged 45 to 65 who received an inactivated influenza vaccine. V is TRBV7-6 and J is TRBJ2-3; D call uncertain. CDR3 DNA sequence: TGTGCCAGCAGCTTAGCAGAGTACTCTAGCACAGATACGCAGTATTTT. It encodes CASSLAEYSSTDTQYF.